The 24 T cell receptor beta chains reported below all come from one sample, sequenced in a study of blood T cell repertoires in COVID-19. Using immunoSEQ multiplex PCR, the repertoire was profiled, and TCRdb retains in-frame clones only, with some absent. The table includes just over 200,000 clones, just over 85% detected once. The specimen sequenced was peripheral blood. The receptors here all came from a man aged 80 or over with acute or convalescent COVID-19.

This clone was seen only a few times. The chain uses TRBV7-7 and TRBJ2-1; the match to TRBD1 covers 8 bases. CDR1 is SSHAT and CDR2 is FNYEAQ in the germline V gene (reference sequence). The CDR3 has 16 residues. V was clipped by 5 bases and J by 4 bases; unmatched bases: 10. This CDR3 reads CASSPPPGQEYNEQFF. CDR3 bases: TGTGCCAGCAGCCCCCCCCCGGGACAGGAGTACAATGAGCAGTTCTTC.

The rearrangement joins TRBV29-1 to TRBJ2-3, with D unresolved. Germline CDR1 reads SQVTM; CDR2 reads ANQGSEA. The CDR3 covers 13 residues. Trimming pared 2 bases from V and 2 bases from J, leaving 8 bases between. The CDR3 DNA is TGCAGCGTTGAAATTGCGGCCACAGATACGCAGTATTTT. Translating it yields CSVEIAATDTQYF.

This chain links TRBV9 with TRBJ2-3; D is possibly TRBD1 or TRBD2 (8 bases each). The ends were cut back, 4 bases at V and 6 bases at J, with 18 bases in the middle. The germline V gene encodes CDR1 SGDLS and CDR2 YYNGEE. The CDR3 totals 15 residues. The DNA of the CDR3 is TGTGCCAGCAGCTTAGGACAGGGCGGGGGGGATACGCAGTATTTT. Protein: CASSLGQGGGDTQYF.

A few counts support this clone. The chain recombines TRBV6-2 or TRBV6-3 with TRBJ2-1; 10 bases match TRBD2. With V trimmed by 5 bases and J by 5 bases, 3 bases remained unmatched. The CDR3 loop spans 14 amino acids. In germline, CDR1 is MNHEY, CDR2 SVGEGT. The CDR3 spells CASSTGTSDNEQFF. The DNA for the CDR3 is TGTGCCAGCAGTACGGGGACTAGCGACAATGAGCAGTTCTTC.

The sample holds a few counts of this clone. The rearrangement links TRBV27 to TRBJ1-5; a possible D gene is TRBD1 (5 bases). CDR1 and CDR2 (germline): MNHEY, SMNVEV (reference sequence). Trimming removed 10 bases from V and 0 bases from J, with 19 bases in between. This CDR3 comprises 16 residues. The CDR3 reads CATQARGWNSNQPQHF. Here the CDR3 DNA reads TGTGCCACCCAGGCGCGGGGGTGGAATAGCAATCAGCCCCAGCATTTT.

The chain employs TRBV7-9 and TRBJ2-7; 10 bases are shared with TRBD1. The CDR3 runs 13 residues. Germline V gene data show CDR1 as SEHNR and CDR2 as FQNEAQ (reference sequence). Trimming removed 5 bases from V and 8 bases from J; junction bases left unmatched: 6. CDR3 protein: CASSLGTGDKQYF. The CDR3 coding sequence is TGTGCCAGCAGCCTCGGGACAGGGGACAAGCAGTACTTC. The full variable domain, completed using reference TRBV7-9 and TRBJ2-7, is DTGVSQNPRHKITKRGQNVTFRCDPISEHNRLYWYRQTLGQGPEFLTYFQNEAQLEKSRLLSDRFSAERPKGSFSTLEIQRTEQGDSAMYLCASSLGTGDKQYFGPGTRLTVT.

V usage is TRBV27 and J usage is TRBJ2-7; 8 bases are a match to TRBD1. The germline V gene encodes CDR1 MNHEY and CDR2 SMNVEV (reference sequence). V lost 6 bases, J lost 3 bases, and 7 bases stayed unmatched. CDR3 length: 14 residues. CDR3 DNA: TGTGCCAGCAGGCTCGGACAGGGAGGCTACGAGCAGTACTTC. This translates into CASRLGQGGYEQYF.

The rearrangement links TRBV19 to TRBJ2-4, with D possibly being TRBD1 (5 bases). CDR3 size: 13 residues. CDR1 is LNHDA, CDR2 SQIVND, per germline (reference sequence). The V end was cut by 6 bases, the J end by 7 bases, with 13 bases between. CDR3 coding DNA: TGTGCCAGTAGGGACACACTTGGGAACATTCAGTACTTC. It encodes CASRDTLGNIQYF.

CDR3 residues: CASSFPGTSGKGEQFF. CDR3 nucleotides: TGTGCCAGCAGTTTCCCCGGGACTAGCGGGAAGGGTGAGCAGTTCTTC. The chain combines TRBV27 with TRBJ2-1; 13 bases match TRBD2. After removal of 3 bases from V and 9 bases from J, the junction contained 8 bases not matched to a gene. The CDR3 consists of 16 residues. CDR1 MNHEY and CDR2 SMNVEV come from the germline V gene (reference sequence).

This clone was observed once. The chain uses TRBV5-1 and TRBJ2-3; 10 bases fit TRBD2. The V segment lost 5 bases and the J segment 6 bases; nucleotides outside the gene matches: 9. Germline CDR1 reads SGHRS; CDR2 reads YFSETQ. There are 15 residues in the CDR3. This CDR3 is CASSLAGGRVDTQYF. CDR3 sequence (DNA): TGCGCCAGCAGTTTAGCGGGAGGTAGGGTGGATACGCAGTATTTT.

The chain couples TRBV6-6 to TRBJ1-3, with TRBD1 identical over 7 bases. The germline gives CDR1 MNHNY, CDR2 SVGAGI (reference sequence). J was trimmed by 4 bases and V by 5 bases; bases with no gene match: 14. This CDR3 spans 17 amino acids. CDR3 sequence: CASSQKPTGTGGNTIYF. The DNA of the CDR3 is TGTGCCAGCAGTCAAAAGCCGACAGGGACGGGAGGAAACACCATATATTTT.

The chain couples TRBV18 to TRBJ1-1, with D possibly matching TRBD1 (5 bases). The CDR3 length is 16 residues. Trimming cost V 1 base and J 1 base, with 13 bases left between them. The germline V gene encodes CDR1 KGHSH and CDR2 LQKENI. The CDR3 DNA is TGTGCCAGCTCACCACGGATCGCCAGGGCGAACACTGAAGCTTTCTTT. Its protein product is CASSPRIARANTEAFF.

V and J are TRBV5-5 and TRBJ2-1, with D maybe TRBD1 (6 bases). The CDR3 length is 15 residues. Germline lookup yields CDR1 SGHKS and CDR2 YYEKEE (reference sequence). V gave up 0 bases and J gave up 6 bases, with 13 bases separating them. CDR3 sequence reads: CASSLAPLGGNEQFF. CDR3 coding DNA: TGTGCCAGCAGCTTGGCCCCACTAGGGGGCAATGAGCAGTTCTTC. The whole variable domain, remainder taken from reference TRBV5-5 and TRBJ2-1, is DAGVTQSPTHLIKTRGQQVTLRCSPISGHKSVSWYQQVLGQGPQFIFQYYEKEERGRGNFPDRFSARQFPNYSSELNVNALLLGDSALYLCASSLAPLGGNEQFFGPGTRLTVL.

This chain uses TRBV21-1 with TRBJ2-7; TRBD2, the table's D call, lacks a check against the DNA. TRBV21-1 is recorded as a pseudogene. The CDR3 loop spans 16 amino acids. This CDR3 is CASSKGLGSAAGEQYV. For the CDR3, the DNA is TGTGCCAGCAGCAAAGGTCTGGGTAGCGCCGCAGGCGAGCAGTACGTC.

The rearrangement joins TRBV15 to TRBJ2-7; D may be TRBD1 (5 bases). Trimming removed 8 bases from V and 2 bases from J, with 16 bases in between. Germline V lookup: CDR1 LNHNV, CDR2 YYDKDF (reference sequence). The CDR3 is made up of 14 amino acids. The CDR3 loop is CATRDNRGAYEQYF. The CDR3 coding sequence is TGTGCCACCCGAGATAATAGGGGCGCCTACGAGCAGTACTTC.

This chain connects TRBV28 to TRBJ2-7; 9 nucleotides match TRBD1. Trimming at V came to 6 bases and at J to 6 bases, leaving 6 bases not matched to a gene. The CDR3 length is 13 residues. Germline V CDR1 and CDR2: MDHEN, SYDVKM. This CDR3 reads CASRGQGVGEQYF. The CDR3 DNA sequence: TGTGCCAGCAGGGGACAGGGTGTAGGCGAGCAGTACTTC.

The CDR3 spells CATKQGTSYNEQFF. Written as DNA, the CDR3 is TGTGCCACCAAACAGGGGACATCCTACAATGAGCAGTTCTTC. The chain is built from TRBV24-1 and TRBJ2-1; TRBD1 matches 7 bases. This CDR3 spans 14 amino acids. Unmatched junction bases numbered 4, after V lost 8 bases and J lost 1 base. The V gene's germline CDR1 is KGHDR and CDR2 SFDVKD.

The CDR3 is CASSFSMNTEAFF. The CDR3 DNA follows: TGCGCCAGCAGCTTTTCCATGAACACTGAAGCTTTCTTT. The chain recombines TRBV5-1 with TRBJ1-1; D is ambiguous. CDR3 size: 13 residues. V was shortened by 2 bases and J by 0 bases, with 5 bases between the two germline ends. Germline CDR1 and CDR2: SGHRS and YFSETQ.

CDR3 sequence: CASSRGLAGVRTDTQYF. CDR3 sequence (DNA): TGTGCCAGCAGCCGGGGACTAGCGGGAGTTCGCACAGATACGCAGTATTTT. The V and J genes are TRBV2 and TRBJ2-3, with 14 nucleotides matching TRBD2. V shed 6 bases, J shed 1 base, and the junction held 6 bases outside the gene matches. Germline-derived CDR1 and CDR2 are SNHLY and FYNNEI. The CDR3 runs to 17 residues.

In nucleotides, the CDR3 is TGTGCCAGCAGTGCCCAGGGGGCTGCAGATACGCAGTATTTT. Its protein product is CASSAQGAADTQYF. The chain recombines TRBV6-4 with TRBJ2-3, with TRBD1 identical over 8 bases. CDR1 and CDR2 from the germline V gene are MRHNA and SNTAGT. The CDR3 covers 14 residues. V shed 4 bases and J 4 bases; nucleotides not matched to a gene: 4.

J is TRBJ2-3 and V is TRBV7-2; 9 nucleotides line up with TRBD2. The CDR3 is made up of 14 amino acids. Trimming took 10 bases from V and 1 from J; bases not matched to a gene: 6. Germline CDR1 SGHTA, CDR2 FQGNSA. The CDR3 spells CATLAGVGTDTQYF. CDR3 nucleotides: TGTGCCACCTTAGCGGGAGTGGGCACAGATACGCAGTATTTT.

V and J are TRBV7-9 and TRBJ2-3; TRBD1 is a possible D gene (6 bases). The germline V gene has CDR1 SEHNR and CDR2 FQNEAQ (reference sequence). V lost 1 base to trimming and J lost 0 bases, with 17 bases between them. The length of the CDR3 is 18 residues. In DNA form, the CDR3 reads TGTGCCAGCAGCTTAGGTTGGGGCAGGGGATCAAGCACAGATACGCAGTATTTT. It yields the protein CASSLGWGRGSSTDTQYF.

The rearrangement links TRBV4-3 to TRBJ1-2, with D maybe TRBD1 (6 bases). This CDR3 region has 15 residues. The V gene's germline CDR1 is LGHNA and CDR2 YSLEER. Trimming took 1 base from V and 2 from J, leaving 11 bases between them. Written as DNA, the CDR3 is TGCGCCAGCAGCCAAGGGCTAAGGGGGAACTATGGCTACACCTTC. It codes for CASSQGLRGNYGYTF.

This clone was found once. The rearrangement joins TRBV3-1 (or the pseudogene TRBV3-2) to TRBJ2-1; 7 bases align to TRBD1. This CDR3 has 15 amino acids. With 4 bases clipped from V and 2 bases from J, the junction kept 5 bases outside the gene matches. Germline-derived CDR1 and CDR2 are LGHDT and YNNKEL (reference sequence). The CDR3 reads CASSLRQGTYNEQFF. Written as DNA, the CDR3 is TGTGCCAGCAGCCTCAGACAGGGCACCTACAATGAGCAGTTCTTC.